What follows are 17 T cell receptor beta chains derived from one specimen sequenced in a study of T cells in Graves' hyperthyroidism and ophthalmopathy. TCR beta CDR3 region amplification was performed from RNA transcripts. First-round RT-PCR of the TCR CDR3 relied on the HTBI primer set. MiXCR was run by TCRdb on the multiplex PCR reads, yielding one entry per CDR3 protein. The data hold 340,000 or so distinct CDR3 sequences, with over 15% observed a single time. The material sequenced was blood. These receptors were obtained from a young man with Graves' hyperthyroidism.

This clonotype has more than one count but fewer than ten. The chain employs TRBV7-9 and TRBJ2-2; D not certain. The V end lost 3 bases, the J end lost 6 bases, and 5 bases lay between the germline ends. CDR3 length: 12 amino acids. The germline V gene encodes CDR1 SEHNR and CDR2 FQNEAQ (reference sequence). As DNA, the CDR3 is TGTGCCAGCAGCTTCTGGTCCGGGGAGCTGTTTTTT. Residues: CASSFWSGELFF.

This clonotype has ten or more counts. The CDR3 DNA reads TGTGCCAGCAGCTGGAACAAACCCACATTGTATGTTGGGGAGCAGTTCTTC. Translated: CASSWNKPTLYVGEQFF. The chain uses TRBV11-2 and TRBJ2-1; D is undetermined. CDR1 is SGHAT, CDR2 FQNNGV, per germline. Trimming took 4 bases from V and 10 from J, leaving 26 bases between them. The CDR3 consists of 17 residues. Full variable domain (remainder filled in from reference TRBV11-2 and TRBJ2-1): EAGVAQSPRYKIIEKRQSVAFWCNPISGHATLYWYQQILGQGPKLLIQFQNNGVVDDSQLPKDRFSAERLKGVDSTLKIQPAKLEDSAVYLCASSWNKPTLYVGEQFFGPGTRLTVL.

This clonotype was counted a few times. The V gene is TRBV20-1, the J gene TRBJ2-1; the D call may be TRBD1 or TRBD2 (6 bases each). Germline CDR1 DFQATT, CDR2 SNEGSKA (reference sequence). Trimming took 0 bases from V and 2 from J, leaving 8 bases between them. This CDR3 comprises 14 residues. The CDR3, as DNA: TGCAGTGCTAGAGAAGGGGGGACCTACAATGAGCAGTTCTTC. It codes for CSAREGGTYNEQFF.

This clonotype was detected ten times or more. This rearrangement joins TRBV27 to TRBJ2-7; tentative D call: TRBD1 (5 bases). In germline, CDR1 is MNHEY, CDR2 SMNVEV (reference sequence). The CDR3 is 16 amino acids. The V and J ends lost 6 bases and 6 bases respectively, with 24 bases between them. CDR3 in amino acids: CASSENSRGLGFEQYF. In DNA, the CDR3 is TGTGCCAGCAGCGAAAACTCTAGGGGCTTAGGGTTCGAGCAGTACTTC.

This clonotype was picked up a small number of times. The chain employs TRBV6-2 or TRBV6-3 and TRBJ1-2, with TRBD1 as a possible D gene (5 bases). CDR3 length: 12 amino acids. The germline CDR1 and CDR2 sequences are MNHEY and SVGEGT. With 6 bases removed from V and 8 bases from J, the gap between germline ends came to 13 bases. The CDR3 sequence: CASRGRTKGYTF. CDR3 bases: TGTGCCAGCAGGGGGCGGACGAAGGGCTACACCTTC.

V usage is TRBV6-1 and J usage is TRBJ2-1, with 8 bases that match TRBD2. The V gene's germline CDR1 is MNHNS and CDR2 SASEGT. The J segment lost 4 bases and the V segment lost 6 bases, leaving 5 bases of the junction unmatched. There are 14 residues in the CDR3. Here the CDR3 DNA reads TGTGCCAGCAGCATTAGCGGGGTTTACAATGAGCAGTTCTTC. It translates to CASSISGVYNEQFF.

V is TRBV24-1 and J is TRBJ2-2; TRBD1 is a possible D gene (7 bases). From germline, CDR1 is KGHDR and CDR2 SFDVKD. The V gene lost 3 bases and the J gene lost 4 bases, with 14 bases spanning the gap. The CDR3 spans 16 residues. The CDR3 region has the DNA TGTGCCACCAGTGATCCGACCCAGGGGGGCACCGGGGAGCTGTTTTTT. As protein: CATSDPTQGGTGELFF.

This chain connects TRBV7-9 to TRBJ2-1; no firm D call. The germline V gene has CDR1 SEHNR and CDR2 FQNEAQ (reference sequence). Trimming removed 4 bases at V and 13 bases at J, with 23 bases between. The CDR3 loop spans 15 amino acids. CDR3 bases: TGTGCCAGCAGCTCCCTCGGCGGTCCGGGCACAACACAGTTCTTC. Amino acids: CASSSLGGPGTTQFF.

V usage is TRBV20-1 and J usage is TRBJ1-5; possible D gene TRBD1, 5 bases. CDR1 is DFQATT and CDR2 is SNEGSKA in the germline V gene (reference sequence). This CDR3 region has 16 residues. V was cut by 0 bases and J by 3 bases, with 15 bases left in between. The chain's CDR3 is CSARDRGTAFNQPQHF. In DNA, the CDR3 is TGCAGTGCTAGAGATCGAGGGACGGCCTTCAATCAGCCCCAGCATTTT.

This clonotype showed up many times. The chain combines TRBV6-5 with TRBJ2-3; 10 positions match TRBD1. V lost 0 bases, J lost 7 bases, and 1 base stayed unmatched. Germline-derived CDR1 and CDR2 are MNHEY and SVGAGI. The CDR3 has 14 residues. The CDR3 sequence: CASSYSDRGNTQYF. The CDR3 DNA reads TGTGCCAGCAGTTACTCGGACAGGGGGAATACGCAGTATTTT.

Many counts were recorded for this clonotype. The J gene is TRBJ1-4, the V gene TRBV12-3 or TRBV12-4; TRBD1 is a possible D gene (6 bases). V dropped 3 bases and J dropped 8 bases, with 16 bases sitting between them. The CDR3 runs 15 residues. CDR3 loop: CASSLASGDLEKLFF. CDR3 sequence (DNA): TGTGCCAGCAGTTTGGCGTCAGGGGATCTGGAAAAACTGTTTTTT.

The rearrangement uses TRBV18 and TRBJ2-1; 14 bases match TRBD2. The germline V gene encodes CDR1 KGHSH and CDR2 LQKENI. Trimming removed 2 bases from V and 0 bases from J; junction bases left unmatched: 3. The CDR3 covers 18 residues. The CDR3 loop reads CASSPGTSGRASYNEQFF. The CDR3 nucleotides read TGTGCCAGCTCACCAGGGACTAGCGGGAGAGCCTCCTACAATGAGCAGTTCTTC. The full variable domain, its missing parts supplied by reference TRBV18 and TRBJ2-1, is NAGVMQNPRHLVRRRGQEARLRCSPMKGHSHVYWYRQLPEEGLKFMVYLQKENIIDESGMPKERFSAEFPKEGPSILRIQQVVRGDSAAYFCASSPGTSGRASYNEQFFGPGTRLTVL.

In its sample, this clonotype was seen a few times. The chain carries TRBV12-3 or TRBV12-4 and TRBJ2-1, with no clear D. The CDR3 is 16 amino acids. Trimming shortened V by 5 bases and J by 5 bases, and 19 bases separated the two germline ends. The CDR3 region has the DNA TGTGCCAGCAGTCCACGCCGGAACATCGCACACAATGAGCAGTTCTTC. This codes for CASSPRRNIAHNEQFF.

This clonotype showed up many times. V is TRBV5-1 and J is TRBJ2-7; 11 bases map to TRBD2. With V trimmed by 1 base and J by 3 bases, 12 bases remained unmatched. From germline, CDR1 is SGHRS and CDR2 YFSETQ. CDR3 size: 18 residues. The CDR3 sequence is CASSLSRVAGGLNYEQYF. In nucleotides, the CDR3 is TGCGCCAGCAGCTTGTCACGAGTAGCGGGAGGGCTGAACTACGAGCAGTACTTC.

V is TRBV30 and J is TRBJ1-6; possibly TRBD1 for D (6 bases). Per the germline V gene, CDR1 is GTSNPN and CDR2 is SVGIG (reference sequence). The CDR3 runs to 16 residues. Trimming cost V 0 bases and J 8 bases, with 17 bases left between them. DNA for the CDR3: TGTGCCTGGAGTGTATCGGGGGGCCGTTGGGATTCACCCCTCCACTTT. Residues: CAWSVSGGRWDSPLHF.

This clonotype was observed many times. The gene calls are TRBV5-1 and TRBJ2-3, with D uncertain. V lost 2 bases and J lost 2, with 9 bases in between. This CDR3 is 14 amino acids long. Looked up from germline, CDR1 is SGHRS and CDR2 is YFSETQ. CDR3 coding DNA: TGCGCCAGCAGCTTTGAGCGTGTCACAGATACGCAGTATTTT. Encoded protein: CASSFERVTDTQYF.

This clonotype showed up many times. This chain joins TRBV12-3 or TRBV12-4 and TRBJ2-1; TRBD2 agrees at 9 bases. CDR3 length equals 14 residues. Trimming cost V 1 base and J 10 bases; bases outside gene matches: 5. CDR3 region: CASSLGGSGGEQFF. For the CDR3, the DNA is TGTGCCAGCAGTTTAGGAGGGAGCGGGGGGGAGCAGTTCTTC.